The 28 T cell receptor beta chains listed next were all sequenced from one sample in a study of T cell responses to AZD1222 COVID-19 vaccine. The method was immunoSEQ multiplex PCR; TCRdb's version includes in-frame clones alone and lacks a portion of them. The repertoire holds around 140,000 clones, with 85% to 95% as singletons. Material: peripheral blood, obtained after recovery from COVID-19. The receptors originated from an adult who had recovered from COVID-19.

The genes are TRBV5-1 and TRBJ1-1; TRBD1 matches at 8 bases. Germline V gene lookup returns CDR1 SGHRS and CDR2 YFSETQ. The V and J ends lost 3 bases and 5 bases, in that order; junction bases with no gene match: 9. The CDR3 has 15 residues. CDR3 sequence reads: CASSSLEQGGTEAFF. The CDR3 nucleotides read TGCGCCAGCAGCTCCCTCGAACAGGGGGGGACTGAAGCTTTCTTT.

The chain carries TRBV19 and TRBJ2-7; 12 positions match TRBD1. This CDR3 spans 14 amino acids. The germline V gene has CDR1 LNHDA and CDR2 SQIVND (reference sequence). V gave up 6 bases and J gave up 5 bases; unmatched junction bases: 5. The CDR3 DNA reads TGTGCCAGTAGCGAGGGACAGGGGGCCCACGAGCAGTACTTC. It codes for CASSEGQGAHEQYF.

The chain is built from TRBV11-3 and TRBJ2-1, with D maybe TRBD1 (5 bases). This CDR3 is 12 amino acids long. V was clipped by 2 bases and J by 7 bases, with 6 bases between them. Per germline, CDR1 SGHNT and CDR2 YENEEA. CDR3 sequence reads: CASSLKGNEQFF. Written as DNA, the CDR3 is TGTGCCAGCAGCTTAAAGGGGAATGAGCAGTTCTTC.

The CDR3 spells CASSPKGSGRETQYF. The CDR3 DNA reads as TGTGCCAGTAGTCCCAAAGGGAGCGGACGGGAGACCCAGTACTTC. The chain employs TRBV19 and TRBJ2-5, with D tentatively TRBD2 (5 bases). Germline V gives CDR1 LNHDA, CDR2 SQIVND (reference sequence). The CDR3 is 15 amino acids. Trimming left V 5 bases short and J 5 bases short, with 18 bases between.

A note on this clone: Other DNA sequences from this sample encode an identical CDR3 as well. The chain recombines TRBV5-5 with TRBJ2-2, with D perhaps TRBD1 or TRBD2 (6 bases each). From germline, CDR1 is SGHKS and CDR2 YYEKEE (reference sequence). CDR3 size: 13 residues. V was clipped by 4 bases and J by 5 bases, with 9 bases between them. The CDR3 is CASSLGGTGELFF. The CDR3 DNA sequence: TGTGCCAGCAGCCTAGGGGGGACCGGGGAGCTGTTTTTT.

The J gene is TRBJ2-1, the V gene TRBV16; TRBD2 matches at 9 bases. V shed 5 bases, J shed 8 bases, and the junction held 10 bases outside the gene matches. CDR3 length equals 15 residues. Germline loops: CDR1 KGHSY, CDR2 FQNENV. The CDR3, as DNA: TGTGCCAGCAGCACAGCCGGGACTAGCTTCTATGAGCAGTTCTTC. Amino acid sequence: CASSTAGTSFYEQFF.

This clone was counted a single time. The chain recombines TRBV4-1 with TRBJ2-1; 13 nucleotides agree with TRBD2. J was trimmed by 7 bases and V by 4 bases; bases with no gene match: 7. The CDR3 has 16 amino acids. The germline V gene encodes CDR1 MGHRA and CDR2 YSYEKL. This chain's CDR3 is CASSLTSGRVRNEQFF. The CDR3 DNA reads as TGCGCCAGCAGCCTTACTAGCGGGAGGGTTAGAAATGAGCAGTTCTTC.

The chain joins TRBV5-4 to TRBJ1-3; 8 nucleotides align to TRBD1. The germline V gene encodes CDR1 SGHNT and CDR2 YYREEE (reference sequence). Trimming took 4 bases from V and 1 from J; bases not matched to a gene: 1. CDR3 size: 14 residues. The CDR3 nucleotides read TGTGCCAGCAGCCGGACAGGGTCTGGAAACACCATATATTTT. Its translation is CASSRTGSGNTIYF.

This sequence joins TRBV27 and TRBJ1-2, with D perhaps TRBD1 (5 bases). Trimming took 4 bases from V and 4 from J, leaving 16 bases between them. The CDR3 runs 15 residues. Germline-derived CDR1 and CDR2 are MNHEY and SMNVEV (reference sequence). The CDR3 loop is CASSSFRGSIYGYTF. CDR3 DNA: TGTGCCAGCAGTTCATTCCGGGGCAGTATCTATGGCTACACCTTC.

CDR3 region: CASSPPRQAAYGYTF. CDR3 DNA sequence: TGTGCCAGCTCACCACCCCGCCAGGCCGCCTATGGCTACACCTTC. The chain couples TRBV18 to TRBJ1-2; D unresolved. The CDR3 totals 15 residues. The ends were cut back, 0 bases at V and 4 bases at J, with 12 bases in the middle. The germline CDR1 and CDR2 sequences are KGHSH and LQKENI.

The V call is TRBV9, the J call TRBJ2-3; TRBD2 aligns across 8 bases. The CDR3 is 15 residues long. The J segment lost 7 bases and the V segment lost 0 bases, leaving 7 bases of the junction unmatched. From germline, CDR1 is SGDLS and CDR2 YYNGEE. The chain's CDR3 is CASSVATSGLNTQYF. DNA of the CDR3: TGTGCCAGCAGCGTAGCTACTAGCGGCTTAAATACGCAGTATTTT.

The chain is built from TRBV20-1 and TRBJ1-5; D remains ambiguous. The CDR3 runs 14 residues. The V gene lost 3 bases and the J gene lost 0 bases, with 9 bases spanning the gap. The germline V gene encodes CDR1 DFQATT and CDR2 SNEGSKA (reference sequence). The CDR3 loop reads CSASMGDSNQPQHF. The CDR3 coding sequence is TGCAGTGCTAGTATGGGAGATAGCAATCAGCCCCAGCATTTT.

This chain connects TRBV7-9 to TRBJ1-6; possibly TRBD1 for D (6 bases). CDR3 size: 10 residues. Trimming removed 8 bases at V and 17 bases at J, with 13 bases between. Germline values: CDR1 SEHNR, CDR2 FQNEAQ (reference sequence). The CDR3 protein is CASPPDSFHF. CDR3 nucleotide sequence: TGTGCCAGCCCCCCGGACAGCTTCCACTTT.

The V gene is TRBV7-3, the J gene TRBJ1-2; no clear D. Germline V gene lookup returns CDR1 SGHTA and CDR2 FQGTGA. The V gene lost 3 bases and the J gene lost 4 bases, with 9 bases spanning the gap. The CDR3 runs to 13 residues. CDR3 DNA: TGTGCCAGCAGCTTTACAGAGATCTATGGCTACACCTTC. Translated, it gives CASSFTEIYGYTF.

The rearrangement joins TRBV12-5 to TRBJ2-7; D gene uncertain. Germline assignment: CDR1 LGHNT and CDR2 FRNRAP. CDR3 length equals 16 residues. Between the trimmed V and J ends, which lost 3 bases and 1 base, there was a span of 16 bases. This chain's CDR3 is CASGFRTEQPSYEQYF. CDR3 bases: TGTGCTAGTGGTTTCCGGACCGAACAACCTTCCTACGAGCAGTACTTC.

The chain couples TRBV5-4 to TRBJ2-2, with D perhaps matching TRBD1 or TRBD2 (5 bases each). Trimming removed 0 bases from V and 5 bases from J, with 5 bases in between. The CDR3 has 13 amino acids. From germline, CDR1 is SGHNT and CDR2 YYREEE (reference sequence). The CDR3 sequence: CASSLGGTGELFF. The CDR3 DNA sequence: TGTGCCAGCAGCTTGGGGGGGACCGGGGAGCTGTTTTTT.

The sample holds one count of this clone. The gene calls are TRBV15 and TRBJ1-6, with unresolved D. Trimming cost V 3 bases and J 9 bases, with 12 bases left between them. The length of the CDR3 is 14 residues. Looked up from germline, CDR1 is LNHNV and CDR2 is YYDKDF (reference sequence). The CDR3 coding sequence is TGTGCCACCAGCAGGGAGGAGAGTAGTTCACCCCTCCACTTT. Encoded protein: CATSREESSSPLHF.

The chain recombines TRBV7-9 with TRBJ2-1; no firm D call. Trimming stripped 1 base from V and 3 bases from J, with 7 bases between. Per the germline V gene, CDR1 is SEHNR and CDR2 is FQNEAQ (reference sequence). The CDR3 sequence is 14 residues long. Here the CDR3 DNA reads TGTGCCAGCAGCTTAGGGGCCTACTACAATGAGCAGTTCTTC. This translates into CASSLGAYYNEQFF. The full variable domain, in which reference TRBV7-9 and TRBJ2-1 provide the parts outside the CDR3, is DTGVSQNPRHKITKRGQNVTFRCDPISEHNRLYWYRQTLGQGPEFLTYFQNEAQLEKSRLLSDRFSAERPKGSFSTLEIQRTEQGDSAMYLCASSLGAYYNEQFFGPGTRLTVL.

This chain uses TRBV11-3 with TRBJ2-3, with 7 bases lining up with TRBD2. V shed 3 bases and J 4 bases; nucleotides not matched to a gene: 4. The CDR3 sequence is 14 residues long. The germline V gene encodes CDR1 SGHNT and CDR2 YENEEA. CDR3 residues: CASSFGTIPDTQYF. The CDR3 DNA follows: TGTGCCAGCAGCTTCGGGACTATCCCAGATACGCAGTATTTT.

The gene calls are TRBV11-2 and TRBJ2-1; 10 bases map to TRBD2. The CDR3 is 19 amino acids. CDR1 is SGHAT and CDR2 is FQNNGV in the germline V gene. V gave up 4 bases and J gave up 3 bases; unmatched junction bases: 15. The CDR3 spells CASSSQGVAGGRSYNEQFF. In DNA, the CDR3 is TGTGCCAGCAGCTCCCAAGGAGTAGCGGGAGGCAGGAGCTACAATGAGCAGTTCTTC.

The chain combines TRBV10-3 with TRBJ1-2; the D gene is possibly TRBD1 (5 bases). V lost 2 bases to trimming and J lost 3 bases, with 10 bases between them. This CDR3 region has 14 residues. The germline V gene has CDR1 ENHRY and CDR2 SYGVKD. The CDR3 nucleotides read TGTGCCATCAGTGAGGGTAGGGACGACTATGGCTACACCTTC. Protein sequence: CAISEGRDDYGYTF.

This chain connects TRBV18 to TRBJ1-2; D possibly corresponds to TRBD1 (5 bases). The germline CDR1 and CDR2 sequences are KGHSH and LQKENI. This CDR3 is built from 12 residues. Trimming removed 1 base from V and 8 bases from J, with 8 bases in between. The CDR3 DNA sequence: TGTGCCAGCTCACCACGGAACAGGGGCTACACCTTC. It translates to CASSPRNRGYTF.

This sequence joins TRBV28 and TRBJ1-5; a weak D match, TRBD1 (6 bases). This CDR3 has 14 residues. The V gene's germline CDR1 is MDHEN and CDR2 SYDVKM. V lost 6 bases and J lost 3, with 12 bases in between. CDR3 sequence: CASSTGQFNQPQHF. Here the CDR3 DNA reads TGTGCCAGCAGCACCGGACAGTTCAATCAGCCCCAGCATTTT.

This sequence joins TRBV5-3 and TRBJ1-2; D is possibly TRBD1 (6 bases). Being an ORF, TRBV5-3 has a function that is uncertain. CDR3 size: 14 residues. The V gene lost 0 bases and the J gene lost 3 bases, with 9 bases spanning the gap. In DNA, the CDR3 is TGTGCCAGAAGCTTGGAACAGGGAGACTATGGCTACACCTTC. Protein: CARSLEQGDYGYTF.

This sequence joins TRBV2 and TRBJ2-6; D may be TRBD2 (6 bases). This CDR3 is built from 17 residues. Germline CDR1 and CDR2: SNHLY and FYNNEI. V lost 4 bases, J lost 0 bases, and 13 bases lay in between. DNA of the CDR3: TGTGCCAGCAGTGGGTGGCGGGACTCCTCTGGGGCCAACGTCCTGACTTTC. This gives the protein CASSGWRDSSGANVLTF.

This chain uses TRBV14 with TRBJ1-1; D is undetermined. Germline-derived CDR1 and CDR2 are SGHDN and FVKESK. The CDR3 is 12 residues long. With 4 bases removed from V and 6 bases from J, the gap between germline ends came to 9 bases. Here the CDR3 reads CASSRRESEAFF. In DNA form, the CDR3 reads TGTGCCAGCAGCCGACGGGAATCTGAAGCTTTCTTT.

The table lists this clone with a count of one. The genes are TRBV5-4 and TRBJ1-2, with TRBD1 as a possible D gene (6 bases). The CDR3 contains 13 residues. Trimming pared 3 bases from V and 1 base from J, leaving 7 bases between. CDR1 is SGHNT and CDR2 is YYREEE in the germline V gene (reference sequence). DNA for the CDR3: TGTGCCAGCAGCTCGGACAGTAACTATGGCTACACCTTC. Protein product: CASSSDSNYGYTF. Drawing the rest from reference TRBV5-4 and TRBJ1-2, the complete variable domain is ETGVTQSPTHLIKTRGQQVTLRCSSQSGHNTVSWYQQALGQGPQFIFQYYREEENGRGNFPPRFSGLQFPNYSSELNVNALELDDSALYLCASSSDSNYGYTFGSGTRLTVV.

V gene TRBV10-2 combines with J gene TRBJ1-1, with unresolved D. V gave up 3 bases and J gave up 3 bases, with 8 bases separating them. Germline assignment: CDR1 WSHSY and CDR2 SAAADI. The CDR3 runs to 13 residues. The CDR3 coding sequence is TGCGCCAGCAGTGAAGGGATTCACACTGAAGCTTTCTTT. Its protein is CASSEGIHTEAFF.